This TCR beta chain was identified during a study of blood T cells in healthy people across ages. The study, taken as a whole, reports: Among long-lived donors, naive CD4+ cells were more numerous and diversity higher than in aged donors. Naive T cell percentage and TCR beta diversity correlated strongly.

A J-beta primer mix and a sample-barcoded 5' primer were used in a second PCR of about 6 to 12 cycles. Every sample returned 2.5 million or more CDR3-containing paired-end reads. TCRdb reprocessed the 5' RACE reads via MiXCR and lists one record per CDR3 protein. The sample has more than 1 million distinct CDR3 sequences, 40% to 45% seen once. This clonotype was seen ten or more times. Its antigen is currently unknown. Each sample yielded at least 5 micrograms of PBMC total RNA. The CDR3 has 14 amino acids. V lost 3 bases and J lost 2, with 9 bases in between. V and J are TRBV12-3 or TRBV12-4 and TRBJ2-3, with D hard to call. Material: blood. This receptor was obtained from a woman in her fifties or sixties in good health. CDR3 sequence (DNA): TGTGCCAGCAGTTTGAGGCAGTCCACAGATACGCAGTATTTT. Its protein is CASSLRQSTDTQYF.